A single sample gave rise to the 8 T cell receptor beta chains below, sequenced in a study of control samples from healthy donors and cancer patients. TCRdb keeps only in-frame clones here, not all; method: immunoSEQ multiplex PCR. The sample totals fewer than 200,000 clones. Sequenced sample: blood. Receptor source: a woman aged 25 to 39 in good health.

This chain uses TRBV5-8 with TRBJ1-4, with D possibly being TRBD1 (5 bases). The CDR3 consists of 17 residues. Germline V gene data show CDR1 as SGHTS and CDR2 as YDEGEE. The germline V and J ends were trimmed by 1 base and 0 bases, with 13 bases remaining between them. The CDR3 DNA follows: TGTGCCAGCAGCTTGTGGCAGGGACTTACAACTAATGAAAAACTGTTTTTT. This gives the protein CASSLWQGLTTNEKLFF.

J is TRBJ2-7 and V is TRBV7-2, with TRBD2 matching over 10 bases. The CDR3 runs to 15 residues. Per germline, CDR1 SGHTA and CDR2 FQGNSA. V shed 0 bases and J 4 bases; nucleotides not matched to a gene: 3. The CDR3 loop reads CASSLAAGGQYEQYF. CDR3 in DNA: TGTGCCAGCAGCTTAGCAGCGGGGGGGCAGTACGAGCAGTACTTC. The full variable domain, completed using reference TRBV7-2 and TRBJ2-7, is GAGVSQSPSNKVTEKGKDVELRCDPISGHTALYWYRQSLGQGLEFLIYFQGNSAPDKSGLPSDRFSAERTGGSVSTLTIQRTQQEDSAVYLCASSLAAGGQYEQYFGPGTRLTVT.

The rearrangement links TRBV7-9 to TRBJ1-3; no clear D gene. Trimming pared 5 bases from V and 8 bases from J, leaving 10 bases between. There are 12 residues in the CDR3. The germline V gene has CDR1 SEHNR and CDR2 FQNEAQ (reference sequence). This chain's CDR3 is CASSPSVDTIYF. Written as DNA, the CDR3 is TGTGCCAGCAGCCCTTCAGTGGACACCATATATTTT.

J is TRBJ2-3 and V is TRBV20-1; a weak D match, TRBD2 (6 bases). Germline CDR1 DFQATT, CDR2 SNEGSKA (reference sequence). V was trimmed by 5 bases and J by 12 bases, leaving 15 bases between them. This CDR3 spans 11 amino acids. The CDR3 sequence: CSASTGLQQYF. DNA for the CDR3: TGCAGTGCTTCTACGGGACTCCAACAGTATTTT.

The J gene is TRBJ2-5, the V gene TRBV9, with D uncertain. V was shortened by 0 bases and J by 2 bases, with 11 bases between the two germline ends. Germline CDR1 and CDR2: SGDLS and YYNGEE. The CDR3 has 15 amino acids. DNA of the CDR3: TGTGCCAGCAGCGTAGCCTCAGCGTCTCAAGAGACCCAGTACTTC. Its translation is CASSVASASQETQYF.

The chain recombines TRBV7-6 with TRBJ1-5; TRBD1 might be the D (5 bases). V lost 2 bases to trimming and J lost 4 bases, with 12 bases between them. This CDR3 has 15 residues. Germline V gene lookup returns CDR1 SGHVS and CDR2 FNYEAQ. CDR3 loop: CASSLYGGNNQPQHF. The CDR3 DNA sequence: TGTGCCAGCAGCTTATATGGGGGAAATAATCAGCCCCAGCATTTT.

The chain carries TRBV5-6 and TRBJ2-7; D remains unclear. The V gene lost 4 bases and the J gene lost 3 bases, with 11 bases spanning the gap. CDR1 is SGHDT, CDR2 YYEEEE, per germline. The CDR3 contains 13 residues. DNA for the CDR3: TGTGCCAGCAGCCTACAGTGGGGCTACGAGCAGTACTTC. It specifies CASSLQWGYEQYF.

Worth noting for this clone: At one end, the junction sequence differs from germline, possibly due to a read error. The rearrangement uses TRBV7-7 and TRBJ2-2; possibly TRBD2 for D (5 bases). The V gene's germline CDR1 is SSHAT and CDR2 FNYEAQ (reference sequence). The CDR3 loop spans 14 amino acids. The CDR3 nucleotides are TGTGCTAGCAGCACCGGGACGAACACCGGGGAGCTGTTTTTT. This encodes CASSTGTNTGELFF.